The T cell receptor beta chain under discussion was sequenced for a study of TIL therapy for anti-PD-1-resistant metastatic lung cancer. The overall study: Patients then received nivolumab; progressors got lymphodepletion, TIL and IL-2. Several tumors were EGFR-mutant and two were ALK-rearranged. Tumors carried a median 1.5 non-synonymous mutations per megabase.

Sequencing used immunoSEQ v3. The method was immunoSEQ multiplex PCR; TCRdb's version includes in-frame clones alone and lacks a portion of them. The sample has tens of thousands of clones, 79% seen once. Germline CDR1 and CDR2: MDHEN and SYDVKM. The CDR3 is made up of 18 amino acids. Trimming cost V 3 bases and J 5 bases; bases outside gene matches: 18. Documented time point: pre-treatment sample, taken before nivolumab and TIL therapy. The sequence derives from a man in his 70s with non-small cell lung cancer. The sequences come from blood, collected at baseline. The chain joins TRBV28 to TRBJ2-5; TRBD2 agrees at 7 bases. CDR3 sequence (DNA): TGTGCCAGCAGTTTTTTTCTGCCCGGCGGGAGAGGGTCGGAGACCCAGTACTTC. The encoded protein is CASSFFLPGGRGSETQYF.